This T cell receptor beta chain originates from a study of technical replicates of blood from a handful of donors. TCRdb's copy holds only in-frame clones and misses some; the assay was immunoSEQ multiplex PCR. The table lists around 79,000 clones, 94% of them singletons, with 0.39% in the top ten. The material sequenced was T cells isolated from PBMCs. The origin of this receptor is a human donor in good health.

CDR3 DNA sequence: TGTGCCAGCAGCCTCTTACTCGAGCAGTACTTC. This sequence encodes CASSLLLEQYF. The rearrangement uses TRBV7-9 and TRBJ2-7, with D uncertain. V was trimmed by 5 bases and J by 6 bases, leaving 8 bases between them. The CDR3 totals 11 residues. CDR1 and CDR2 from the germline V gene are SEHNR and FQNEAQ (reference sequence).